One T cell receptor beta chain is described in this entry. What it recognizes is unknown. The data were taken from a study of T-cell memory formation after mild COVID-19. Overall study context: TCR clusters mostly belonged to single donors. Findings and limits, study-wide: Those CD4+ clones that contracted were mainly in CM and EM (CD8+ ones in EMRA). A second wave of clones peaked on day 37, and their SARS-CoV-2 specificity went unconfirmed. Day 15 to 85 contracting clones showed balanced CD4/CD8; later expanders leaned CD4+.

V lost 0 bases and J 0 bases, leaving 10 bases between the germline ends. The CDR3 runs 16 residues. CDR1 and CDR2 from the germline V gene are SGHRS and YFSETQ. TCRdb processed the 5' RACE reads anew with MiXCR; each CDR3 protein has one entry. This table holds tens of thousands of distinct CDR3 sequences, approximately 12% found once. The receptor comes from a man younger than 30 who had mild COVID-19 (a few samples of this study predate the infection). Cell type and time point are not known. This sequence joins TRBV5-1 and TRBJ1-3; no clear D gene. The material sequenced was PBMCs or a T cell subset sorted from them (not recorded which). CDR3 sequence reads: CASSLDLLRSGNTIYF. The CDR3 DNA sequence: TGCGCCAGCAGCTTGGACCTCCTCCGCTCTGGAAACACCATATATTTT.